Listed here are 12 T cell receptor beta chains from one sample, sequenced in a study of blood T cells in healthy people across ages. Combining a sample-barcoded 5' primer with a J-beta primer mix, a second PCR ran for roughly 7 to 11 cycles. Each CDR3 protein is one row after TCRdb ran MiXCR on the 5' RACE reads. The table shows some 1.5 million distinct CDR3 sequences, with 28% occurring only once. Sequenced material: blood. The receptor set was obtained from a woman aged 25-40 years in good health.

The chain joins TRBV12-3 or TRBV12-4 to TRBJ2-2; the D is unclear. Trimming took off 3 bases at V and 2 bases at J, with 10 bases between the two ends. The CDR3 has 15 residues. Here the CDR3 reads CASSFSRYNTGELFF. The DNA of the CDR3 is TGTGCCAGCAGTTTTTCGCGATACAACACCGGGGAGCTGTTTTTT.

Notes on this clonotype: A much larger clone differs by one base, so this may be a read error. V is TRBV3-1 and J is TRBJ2-7, with D tentatively TRBD1 or TRBD2 (5 bases each). Germline assignment: CDR1 LGHDT and CDR2 YNNKEL (reference sequence). This CDR3 comprises 15 residues. The CDR3 reads CASSQERGATYEQDF. The CDR3, as DNA: TGTGCCAGCAGCCAAGAGAGAGGGGCTACATACGAGCAGGACTTC.

This clonotype was seen ten or more times. The rearrangement uses TRBV7-6 and TRBJ2-7, with D perhaps matching TRBD1 (6 bases). This CDR3 is built from 16 residues. Trimming pared 5 bases from V and 1 base from J, leaving 18 bases between. The germline CDR1 and CDR2 sequences are SGHVS and FNYEAQ. CDR3 sequence (DNA): TGTGCCAGCAGCCCATGGACTGCAAGGGGGTCCTACGAGCAGTACTTC. This translates into CASSPWTARGSYEQYF.

This chain uses TRBV15 with TRBJ2-7; 7 nucleotides agree with TRBD2. The V and J ends lost 1 base and 3 bases, in that order; junction bases with no gene match: 6. Germline V gene lookup returns CDR1 LNHNV and CDR2 YYDKDF (reference sequence). This CDR3 has 15 residues. CDR3: CATSRAGGQNYEQYV. The CDR3 DNA is TGTGCCACCAGCAGAGCGGGAGGCCAAAACTACGAGCAGTACGTC.

This clonotype was observed a few times. The J gene is TRBJ2-3, the V gene TRBV7-6; 9 bases fit TRBD2. Looked up from germline, CDR1 is SGHVS and CDR2 is FNYEAQ. CDR3 size: 17 residues. J was trimmed by 3 bases and V by 1 base; bases with no gene match: 8. This CDR3 is CASSLGVAGGLTDTQYF. The CDR3 region has the DNA TGTGCCAGCAGCTTAGGAGTTGCGGGAGGGCTTACAGATACGCAGTATTTT.

This clonotype occurred a few times. The chain links TRBV5-1 to TRBJ1-4; D is undetermined. CDR3 length: 13 amino acids. Trimming stripped 5 bases from V and 5 bases from J, with 10 bases between. The germline CDR1 and CDR2 sequences are SGHRS and YFSETQ. The chain's CDR3 is CASRRDQNEKLFF. The CDR3 nucleotides read TGCGCCAGCAGACGAGACCAGAATGAAAAACTGTTTTTT.

Many counts were recorded for this clonotype. This chain links TRBV18 with TRBJ2-5; a weak D match, TRBD1 (6 bases). The CDR3 consists of 14 residues. V lost 3 bases and J lost 3, with 11 bases in between. Per the germline V gene, CDR1 is KGHSH and CDR2 is LQKENI. The CDR3 nucleotides are TGTGCCAGCTCACCGCAGGGGACCAAAGAGACCCAGTACTTC. Its protein is CASSPQGTKETQYF.

The chain joins TRBV29-1 to TRBJ1-1; weak D call: TRBD1 (6 bases). The CDR3 runs 15 residues. Per germline, CDR1 SQVTM and CDR2 ANQGSEA. V lost 4 bases to trimming and J lost 5 bases, with 20 bases between them. CDR3 loop: CSVGPGVLRRTEAFF. In nucleotides, the CDR3 is TGCAGCGTTGGGCCAGGGGTCCTCCGGAGGACTGAAGCTTTCTTT.

The chain carries TRBV11-3 and TRBJ1-1; 7 bases are shared with TRBD1. This CDR3 comprises 13 residues. CDR1 and CDR2 (germline): SGHNT, YENEEA. J lost 8 bases, V lost 5 bases, and 8 bases had no gene match. CDR3 residues: CASSDRQGAEAFF. The CDR3 DNA follows: TGTGCCAGCAGCGATCGACAGGGAGCGGAAGCTTTCTTT.

This clonotype was picked up a small number of times. This chain links TRBV6-1 with TRBJ2-2; D unclear. The CDR3 runs to 13 residues. Trimming took 7 bases from V and 5 from J, leaving 11 bases between them. Germline values: CDR1 MNHNS, CDR2 SASEGT. CDR3 sequence reads: CASNPGITGELFF. For the CDR3, the DNA is TGTGCCAGCAATCCTGGAATAACCGGGGAGCTGTTTTTT.

The genes are TRBV20-1 and TRBJ1-6, with D tentatively TRBD1 (6 bases). There are 15 residues in the CDR3. CDR1 is DFQATT, CDR2 SNEGSKA, per germline (reference sequence). V was shortened by 2 bases and J by 7 bases, with 15 bases between the two germline ends. This CDR3 is CSARRTIGGNSPLHF. In DNA, the CDR3 is TGCAGTGCTAGACGGACCATCGGGGGCAATTCACCCCTCCACTTT.

Worth noting for this clonotype: One base away lies a much larger clone, so this may be a sequencing read error. The CDR3 does not end in the conserved phenylalanine or tryptophan, so this is likely a read error. The chain employs TRBV10-3 and TRBJ2-5, with D tentatively TRBD2 (6 bases). Germline lookup yields CDR1 ENHRY and CDR2 SYGVKD. The CDR3 loop spans 13 amino acids. Trimming took off 6 bases at V and 4 bases at J, with 12 bases between the two ends. The CDR3 here is CAIRGDFRETQYY. CDR3 coding DNA: TGTGCCATCAGAGGGGACTTTCGAGAGACCCAGTACTAC.